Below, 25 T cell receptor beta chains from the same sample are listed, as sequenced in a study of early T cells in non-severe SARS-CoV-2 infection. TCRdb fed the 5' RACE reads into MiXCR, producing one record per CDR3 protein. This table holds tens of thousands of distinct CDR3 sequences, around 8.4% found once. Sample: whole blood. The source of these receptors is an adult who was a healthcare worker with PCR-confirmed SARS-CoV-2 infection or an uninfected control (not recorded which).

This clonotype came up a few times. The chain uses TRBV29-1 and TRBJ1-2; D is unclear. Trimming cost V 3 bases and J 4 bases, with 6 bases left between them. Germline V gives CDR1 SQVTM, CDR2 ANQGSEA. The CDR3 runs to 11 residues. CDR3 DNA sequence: TGCAGCGTTGACAGAGTCTATGGCTACACCTTC. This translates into CSVDRVYGYTF. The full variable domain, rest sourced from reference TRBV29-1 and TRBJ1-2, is SAVISQKPSRDICQRGTSLTIQCQVDSQVTMMFWYRQQPGQSLTLIATANQGSEATYESGFVIDKFPISRPNLTFSTLTVSNMSPEDSSIYLCSVDRVYGYTFGSGTRLTVV.

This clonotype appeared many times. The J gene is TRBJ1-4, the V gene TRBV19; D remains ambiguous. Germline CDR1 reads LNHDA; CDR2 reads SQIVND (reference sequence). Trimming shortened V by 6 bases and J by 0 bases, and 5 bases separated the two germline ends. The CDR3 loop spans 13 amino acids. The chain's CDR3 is CASRRATNEKLFF. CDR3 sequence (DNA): TGTGCCAGTAGACGAGCAACTAATGAAAAACTGTTTTTT.

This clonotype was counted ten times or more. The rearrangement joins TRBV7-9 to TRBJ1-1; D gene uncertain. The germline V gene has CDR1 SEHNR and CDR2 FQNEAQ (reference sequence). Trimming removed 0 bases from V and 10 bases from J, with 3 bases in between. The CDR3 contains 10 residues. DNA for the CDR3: TGTGCCAGCAGCTTAGCGGGAGCTTTCTTT. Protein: CASSLAGAFF. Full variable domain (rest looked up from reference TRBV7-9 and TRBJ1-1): DTGVSQNPRHKITKRGQNVTFRCDPISEHNRLYWYRQTLGQGPEFLTYFQNEAQLEKSRLLSDRFSAERPKGSFSTLEIQRTEQGDSAMYLCASSLAGAFFGQGTRLTVV.

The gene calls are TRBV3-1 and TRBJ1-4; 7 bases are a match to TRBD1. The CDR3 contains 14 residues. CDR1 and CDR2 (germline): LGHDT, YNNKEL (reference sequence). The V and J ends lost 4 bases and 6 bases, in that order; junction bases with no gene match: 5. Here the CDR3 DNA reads TGTGCCAGCAGCCCCACCGGGACAGATGAAAAACTGTTTTTT. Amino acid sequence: CASSPTGTDEKLFF.

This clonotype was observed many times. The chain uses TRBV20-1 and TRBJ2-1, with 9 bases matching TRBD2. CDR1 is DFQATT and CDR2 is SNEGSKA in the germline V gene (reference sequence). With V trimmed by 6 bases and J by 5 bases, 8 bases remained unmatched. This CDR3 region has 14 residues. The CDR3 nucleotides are TGCAGTGCCCTTACAGCGGGAGGCGACAATGAGCAGTTCTTC. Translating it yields CSALTAGGDNEQFF.

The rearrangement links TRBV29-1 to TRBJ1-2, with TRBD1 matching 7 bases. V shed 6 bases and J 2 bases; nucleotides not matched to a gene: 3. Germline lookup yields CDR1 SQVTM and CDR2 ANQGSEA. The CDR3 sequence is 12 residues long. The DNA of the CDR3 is TGCAGCGTCTGGACAGGAAACTATGGCTACACCTTC. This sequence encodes CSVWTGNYGYTF. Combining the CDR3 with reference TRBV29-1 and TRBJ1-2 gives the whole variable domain SAVISQKPSRDICQRGTSLTIQCQVDSQVTMMFWYRQQPGQSLTLIATANQGSEATYESGFVIDKFPISRPNLTFSTLTVSNMSPEDSSIYLCSVWTGNYGYTFGSGTRLTVV.

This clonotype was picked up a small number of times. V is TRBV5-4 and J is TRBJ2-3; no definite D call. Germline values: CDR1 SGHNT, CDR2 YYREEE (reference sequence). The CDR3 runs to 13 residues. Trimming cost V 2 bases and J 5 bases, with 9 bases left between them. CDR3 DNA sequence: TGTGCCAGCAGCTTCTCGGGTATAGATACGCAGTATTTT. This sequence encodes CASSFSGIDTQYF.

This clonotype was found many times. The CDR3 nucleotides are TGTGCCAGCAGAGCCCCAGGGACTGGGAATTCACCCCTCCACTTT. This translates into CASRAPGTGNSPLHF. The V call is TRBV6-5, the J call TRBJ1-6; a weak D match, TRBD1 (5 bases). This CDR3 region has 15 residues. Per germline, CDR1 MNHEY and CDR2 SVGAGI. V dropped 6 bases and J dropped 7 bases, with 16 bases sitting between them.

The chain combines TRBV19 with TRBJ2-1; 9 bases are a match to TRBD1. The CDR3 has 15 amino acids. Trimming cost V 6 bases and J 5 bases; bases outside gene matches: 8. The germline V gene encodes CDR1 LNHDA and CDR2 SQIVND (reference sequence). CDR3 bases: TGTGCCAGTAGCAACAGGGGGCCAGCCCACAATGAGCAGTTCTTC. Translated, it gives CASSNRGPAHNEQFF. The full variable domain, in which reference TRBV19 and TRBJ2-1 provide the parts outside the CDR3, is DGGITQSPKYLFRKEGQNVTLSCEQNLNHDAMYWYRQDPGQGLRLIYYSQIVNDFQKGDIAEGYSVSREKKESFPLTVTSAQKNPTAFYLCASSNRGPAHNEQFFGPGTRLTVL.

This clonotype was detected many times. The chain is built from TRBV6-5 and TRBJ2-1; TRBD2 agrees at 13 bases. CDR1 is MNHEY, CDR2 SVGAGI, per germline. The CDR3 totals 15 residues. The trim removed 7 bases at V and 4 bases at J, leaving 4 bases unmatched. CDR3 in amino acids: CASTRTSGGYNEQFF. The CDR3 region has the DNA TGTGCCAGCACCCGGACTAGCGGGGGTTACAATGAGCAGTTCTTC.

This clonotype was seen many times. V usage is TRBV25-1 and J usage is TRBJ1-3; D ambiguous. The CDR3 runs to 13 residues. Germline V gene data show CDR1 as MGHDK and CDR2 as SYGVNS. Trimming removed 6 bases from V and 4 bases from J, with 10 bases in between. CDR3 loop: CASRETAGNTIYF. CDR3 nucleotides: TGTGCCAGCAGGGAAACGGCGGGAAACACCATATATTTT.

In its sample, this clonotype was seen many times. The CDR3 nucleotides are TGCGCCAGCAGCTTACAGGGGTATCGGGACACCATATATTTT. It codes for CASSLQGYRDTIYF. The V and J genes are TRBV5-1 and TRBJ1-3, with 7 bases lining up with TRBD1. The ends lost 2 bases at V and 8 bases at J; junction bases unmatched: 7. The CDR3 runs to 14 residues. Germline loops: CDR1 SGHRS, CDR2 YFSETQ.

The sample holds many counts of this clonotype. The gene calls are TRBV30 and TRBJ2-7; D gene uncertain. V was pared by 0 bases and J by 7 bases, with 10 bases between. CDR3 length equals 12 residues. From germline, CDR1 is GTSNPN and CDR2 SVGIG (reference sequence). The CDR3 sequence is CAWSVGSAEQYF. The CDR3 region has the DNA TGTGCCTGGAGTGTAGGGTCAGCGGAGCAGTACTTC. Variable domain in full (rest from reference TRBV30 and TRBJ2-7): SQTIHQWPATLVQPVGSPLSLECTVEGTSNPNLYWYRQAAGRGLQLLFYSVGIGQISSEVPQNLSASRPQDRQFILSSKKLLLSDSGFYLCAWSVGSAEQYFGPGTRLTVT.

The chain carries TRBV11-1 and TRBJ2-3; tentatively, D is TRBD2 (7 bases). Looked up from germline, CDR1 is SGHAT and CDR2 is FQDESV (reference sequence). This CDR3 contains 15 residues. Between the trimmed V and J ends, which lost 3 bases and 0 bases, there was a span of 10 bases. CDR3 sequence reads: CASSLAGASTDTQYF. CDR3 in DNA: TGTGCCAGCAGCTTGGCGGGGGCTAGCACAGATACGCAGTATTTT.

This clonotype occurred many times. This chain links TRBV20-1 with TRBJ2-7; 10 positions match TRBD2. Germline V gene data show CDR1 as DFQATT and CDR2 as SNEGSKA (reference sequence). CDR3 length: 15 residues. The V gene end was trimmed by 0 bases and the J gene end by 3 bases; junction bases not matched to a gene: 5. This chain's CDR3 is CSARDELAGNYEQYF. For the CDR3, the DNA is TGCAGTGCTAGAGATGAACTAGCGGGGAACTACGAGCAGTACTTC.

CDR3 sequence (DNA): TGTGCCAGTACCGGATCCGGGGCCAAAAACATTCAGTACTTC. Its translation: CASTGSGAKNIQYF. V and J are TRBV19 and TRBJ2-4; no reliable D call. The CDR3 length is 14 residues. Trimming cost V 7 bases and J 1 base, with 11 bases left between them. The germline gives CDR1 LNHDA, CDR2 SQIVND (reference sequence).

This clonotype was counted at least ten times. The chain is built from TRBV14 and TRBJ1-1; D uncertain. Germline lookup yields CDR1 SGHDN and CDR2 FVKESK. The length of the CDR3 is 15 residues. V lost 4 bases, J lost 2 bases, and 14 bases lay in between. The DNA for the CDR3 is TGTGCCAGCAGCCCCAGGCGGGCATCAAACACTGAAGCTTTCTTT. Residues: CASSPRRASNTEAFF.

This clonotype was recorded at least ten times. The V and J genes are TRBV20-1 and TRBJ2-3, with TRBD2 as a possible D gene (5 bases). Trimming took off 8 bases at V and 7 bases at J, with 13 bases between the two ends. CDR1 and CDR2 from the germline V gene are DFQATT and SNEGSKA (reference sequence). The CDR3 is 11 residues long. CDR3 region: CSPSVGNTQYF. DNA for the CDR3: TGCAGTCCCAGTGTCGGGAATACGCAGTATTTT.

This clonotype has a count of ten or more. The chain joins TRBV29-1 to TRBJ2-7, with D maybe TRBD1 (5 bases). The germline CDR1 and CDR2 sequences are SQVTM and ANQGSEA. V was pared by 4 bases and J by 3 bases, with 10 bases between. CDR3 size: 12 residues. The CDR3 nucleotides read TGCAGCGTTGCTGACAGCCGCTACGAGCAGTACTTC. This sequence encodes CSVADSRYEQYF.

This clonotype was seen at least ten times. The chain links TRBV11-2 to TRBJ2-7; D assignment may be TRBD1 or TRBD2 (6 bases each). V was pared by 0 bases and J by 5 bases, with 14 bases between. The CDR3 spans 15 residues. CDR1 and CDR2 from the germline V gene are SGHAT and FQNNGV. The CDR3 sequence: CASSLDFRGRNEQYF. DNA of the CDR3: TGTGCCAGCAGCTTAGATTTTCGGGGGCGTAACGAGCAGTACTTC.

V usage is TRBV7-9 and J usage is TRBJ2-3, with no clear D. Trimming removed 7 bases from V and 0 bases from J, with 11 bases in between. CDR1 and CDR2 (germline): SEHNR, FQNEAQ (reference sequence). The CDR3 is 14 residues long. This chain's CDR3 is CASTGPGSTDTQYF. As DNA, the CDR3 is TGTGCCAGCACCGGTCCCGGGAGCACAGATACGCAGTATTTT.

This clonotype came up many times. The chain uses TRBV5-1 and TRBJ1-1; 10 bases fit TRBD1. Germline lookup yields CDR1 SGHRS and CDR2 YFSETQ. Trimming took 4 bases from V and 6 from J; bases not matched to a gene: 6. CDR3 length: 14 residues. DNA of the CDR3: TGCGCCAGCAGCGCCACCGGGACAGGGGCTGAAGCTTTCTTT. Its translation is CASSATGTGAEAFF.

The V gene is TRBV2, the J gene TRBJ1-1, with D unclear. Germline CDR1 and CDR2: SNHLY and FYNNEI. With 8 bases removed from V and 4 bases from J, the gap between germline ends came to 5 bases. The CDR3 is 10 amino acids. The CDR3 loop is CASASTEAFF. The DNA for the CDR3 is TGTGCCAGCGCCAGCACTGAAGCTTTCTTT.

The CDR3 loop is CATSRDFYGYTF. The CDR3 DNA sequence: TGTGCCACCAGCAGAGATTTTTATGGCTACACCTTC. V usage is TRBV15 and J usage is TRBJ1-2; D gene ambiguous. V gave up 0 bases and J gave up 5 bases, with 4 bases separating them. CDR1 and CDR2 from the germline V gene are LNHNV and YYDKDF (reference sequence). This CDR3 has 12 residues.

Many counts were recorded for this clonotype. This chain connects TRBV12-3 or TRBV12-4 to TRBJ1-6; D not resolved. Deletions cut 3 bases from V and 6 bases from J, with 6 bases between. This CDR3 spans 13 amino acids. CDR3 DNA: TGTGCCAGCAGTTTTGGGGTTAATTCACCCCTCCACTTT. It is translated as CASSFGVNSPLHF.